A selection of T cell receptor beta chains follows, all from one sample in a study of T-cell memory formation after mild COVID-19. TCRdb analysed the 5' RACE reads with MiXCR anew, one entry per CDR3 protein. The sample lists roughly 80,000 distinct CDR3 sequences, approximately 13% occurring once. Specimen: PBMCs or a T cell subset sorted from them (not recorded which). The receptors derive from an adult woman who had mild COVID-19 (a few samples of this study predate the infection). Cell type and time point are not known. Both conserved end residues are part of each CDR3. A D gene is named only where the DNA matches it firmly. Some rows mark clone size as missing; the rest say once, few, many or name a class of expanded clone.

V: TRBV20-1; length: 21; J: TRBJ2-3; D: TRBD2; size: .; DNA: TGCAGTGCTAGAGTCCCGGAAGGTAGCGGGAGGGCTAGGTTACCCACAGATACGCAGTATTTT; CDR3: CSARVPEGSGRARLPTDTQYF
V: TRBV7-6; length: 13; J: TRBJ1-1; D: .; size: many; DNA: TGTGCCAGCAGCTTGGGGAGACAGACGGAAGCTTTCTTT; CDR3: CASSLGRQTEAFF
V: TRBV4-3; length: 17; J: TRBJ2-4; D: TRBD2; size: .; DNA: TGCGCCAGCAGCCCGGGACTAGGTCGGCTACCCAAAAACATTCAGTACTTC; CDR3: CASSPGLGRLPKNIQYF
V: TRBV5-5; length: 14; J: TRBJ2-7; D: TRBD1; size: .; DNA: TGTGCCAGCACCCTCAGACAGGGTCCCTACGAGCAGTACTTC; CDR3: CASTLRQGPYEQYF
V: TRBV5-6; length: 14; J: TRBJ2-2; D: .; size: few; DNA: TGTGCCAGCAGCTTAATGAGGCGGGCCGGGGAGCTGTTTTTT; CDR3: CASSLMRRAGELFF
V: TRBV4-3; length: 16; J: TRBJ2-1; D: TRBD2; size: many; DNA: TGCGCCAGCAGCCAAGATCCGGGAGGGGCCTACAATGAGCAGTTCTTC; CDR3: CASSQDPGGAYNEQFF
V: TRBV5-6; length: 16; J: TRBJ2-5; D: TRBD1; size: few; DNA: TGTGCCAGCAGCTTGGTCTGGACAGGGCAGACGGAGACCCAGTACTTC; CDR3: CASSLVWTGQTETQYF
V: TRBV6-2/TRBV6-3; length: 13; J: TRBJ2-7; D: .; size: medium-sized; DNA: TGTGCCAGCAGTTACAACAGACTAGACGAGCAGTACTTC; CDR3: CASSYNRLDEQYF
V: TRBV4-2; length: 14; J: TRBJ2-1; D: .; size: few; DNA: TGTGCCAGCAGCTGGTCGGGATTGGTTTATGAGCAGTTCTTC; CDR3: CASSWSGLVYEQFF
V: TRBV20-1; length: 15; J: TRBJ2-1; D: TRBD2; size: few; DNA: TGCAGTGCTAGAGATGCGGTAGCGGGATTCCCTGAGCAGTTCTTC; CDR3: CSARDAVAGFPEQFF
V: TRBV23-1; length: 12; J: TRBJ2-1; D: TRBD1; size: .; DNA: TGCGCCAATCGGACAGGACCGGAGGAGCAGTTCTTC; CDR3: CANRTGPEEQFF
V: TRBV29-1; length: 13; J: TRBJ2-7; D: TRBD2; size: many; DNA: TGCAGCGTTCTGGGACTAGCAACCTACGAGCAGTACTTC; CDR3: CSVLGLATYEQYF
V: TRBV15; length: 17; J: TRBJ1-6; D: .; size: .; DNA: TGTGCCACCAGCCGAGGAAGTAGTGGGGAGCGAAATTCACCCCTCCACTTT; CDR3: CATSRGSSGERNSPLHF
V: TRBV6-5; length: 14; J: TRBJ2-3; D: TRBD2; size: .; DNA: TGTGCCAGCAGTTATCTGGGGGGGGCAGATACGCAGTATTTT; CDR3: CASSYLGGADTQYF
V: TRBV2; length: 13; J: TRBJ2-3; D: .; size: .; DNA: TGTGCCAGCAGTAGGGAGAGCACAGATACGCAGTATTTT; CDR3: CASSRESTDTQYF
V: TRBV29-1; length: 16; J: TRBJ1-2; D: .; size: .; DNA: TGCAGCGTGGAGGGGAGGCAGGGGTCCCTCGACTATGGCTACACCTTC; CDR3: CSVEGRQGSLDYGYTF
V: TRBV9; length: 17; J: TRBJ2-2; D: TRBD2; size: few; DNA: TGTGCCAGCAGCGATAGCGGGGCAAAAACGAACACCGGGGAGCTGTTTTTT; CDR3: CASSDSGAKTNTGELFF
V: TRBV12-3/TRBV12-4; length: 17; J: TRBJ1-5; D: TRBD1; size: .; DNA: TGTGCCAGCAGTTTTTCACGATACGGACAGGATAATCAGCCCCAGCATTTT; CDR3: CASSFSRYGQDNQPQHF
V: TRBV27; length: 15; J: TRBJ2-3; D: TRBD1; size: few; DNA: TGTGCCAGCAGTTTATATTCCACAGGGGTAGATACGCAGTATTTT; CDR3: CASSLYSTGVDTQYF
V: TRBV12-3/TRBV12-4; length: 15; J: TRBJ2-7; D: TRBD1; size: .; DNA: TGTGCCAGCAGCCCTTCCCGGGACAGGGGCTACGAGCAGTACTTC; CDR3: CASSPSRDRGYEQYF
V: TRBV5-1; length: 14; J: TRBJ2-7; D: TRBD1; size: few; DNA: TGCGCCAGCAGCTCGACAGGGTTCTCCTACGAGCAGTACTTC; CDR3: CASSSTGFSYEQYF
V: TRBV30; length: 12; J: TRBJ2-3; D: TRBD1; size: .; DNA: TGTGCCTGGATACAGGGGGCAGATACGCAGTATTTT; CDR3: CAWIQGADTQYF
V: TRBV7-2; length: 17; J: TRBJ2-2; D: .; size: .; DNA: TGTGCCAGCAGCTTAGTGCACAGGGTGACTTACACCGGGGAGCTGTTTTTT; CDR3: CASSLVHRVTYTGELFF
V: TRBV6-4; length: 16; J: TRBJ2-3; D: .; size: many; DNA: TGTGCCAGCAGTGACTCGAGGGTAGGGGATGCAGATACGCAGTATTTT; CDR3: CASSDSRVGDADTQYF
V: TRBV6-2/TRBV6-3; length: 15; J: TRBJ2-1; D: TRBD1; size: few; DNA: TGTGCCAGCAGTTATTCCGGGACAGGGGGAAATGAGCAGTTCTTC; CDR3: CASSYSGTGGNEQFF
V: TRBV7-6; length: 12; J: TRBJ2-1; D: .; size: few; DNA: TGTGCCAGCAGCCCCCCGGAGGGTGAGCAGTTCTTC; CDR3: CASSPPEGEQFF
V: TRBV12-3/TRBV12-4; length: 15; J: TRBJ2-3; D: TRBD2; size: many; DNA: TGTGCCAGCAGTTTACTAGCGGGCAGCACAGATACGCAGTATTTT; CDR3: CASSLLAGSTDTQYF
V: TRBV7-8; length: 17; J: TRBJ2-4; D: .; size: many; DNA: TGTGCCAGCAGCCCATCGTCCGGGCAGGGAGCCAAAAACATTCAGTACTTC; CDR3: CASSPSSGQGAKNIQYF
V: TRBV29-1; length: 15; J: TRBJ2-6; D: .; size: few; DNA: TGCAGCGTTGAAGATCAGTACTCTGGGGCCAACGTCCTGACTTTC; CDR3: CSVEDQYSGANVLTF
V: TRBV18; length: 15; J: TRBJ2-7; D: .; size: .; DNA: TGTGCCAGCTCACCTCAACCAGGGAGCTCCTACGAGCAGTACTTC; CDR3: CASSPQPGSSYEQYF
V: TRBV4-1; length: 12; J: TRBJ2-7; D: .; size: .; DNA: TGCGCCAGCAGCCAGGAGGGGCTTGAGCAGTACTTC; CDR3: CASSQEGLEQYF